Listed below are T cell receptor beta chains from one sample, sequenced in a study of T-cell reconstitution after alpha-beta-depleted transplantation in children. TCRdb used MiXCR to reprocess the PCR reads, holding one entry per CDR3 protein. The profile shows 230,000 or so distinct CDR3 sequences, 12% of them singletons. This specimen was PBMCs from the stem cell graft donor, taken from the stem cell graft. The source is a human donor who donated a stem cell graft to a child with acute lymphoblastic leukemia. CDR3s include the opening cysteine and the closing phenylalanine or tryptophan. D genes are given only for firm matches. Expanded clones are given a class, and other clones once, few, many or no size at all.

d_call j_call v_call clone_size cdr3_nt cdr3_aa
TRBD1 TRBJ2-7 TRBV12-3/TRBV12-4 many TGTGCCAGCAGTCACTCCGGGACAGGGGCCTACGAGCAGTACTTC CASSHSGTGAYEQYF
- TRBJ2-7 TRBV6-2/TRBV6-3 many TGTGCCAGCAGTTACTCTACGGGGGTGACCTACGAGCAGTACTTC CASSYSTGVTYEQYF
TRBD1 TRBJ2-1 TRBV24-1 many TGTGCCACCAGTGATTCCGGGACAGGGGCCTACAATGAGCAGTTCTTC CATSDSGTGAYNEQFF
TRBD1 TRBJ2-6 TRBV12-3/TRBV12-4 - TGTGCCAGCAGAAGAAGGGACAGCTTCTCTGGGGCCAACGTCCTGACTTTC CASRRRDSFSGANVLTF
- TRBJ2-7 TRBV5-1 few TGCGCCAGCCGACTGACCCGGGGACACAACTACGAGCAGTACTTC CASRLTRGHNYEQYF
- TRBJ2-4 TRBV12-3/TRBV12-4 many TGTGCCAGCAGAAAACAGGGATTAACCAAAAACATTCAGTACTTC CASRKQGLTKNIQYF
- TRBJ2-7 TRBV6-5 many TGTGCCAGCAGTTACTCGAGTGGCCAGGGTTACCACGAGCAGTACTTC CASSYSSGQGYHEQYF
- TRBJ2-1 TRBV29-1 few TGCAGCGCGCCAGGGGGAGGCAATGAGCAGTTCTTC CSAPGGGNEQFF
- TRBJ2-5 TRBV7-6 - TGTGCCAGCAGTTCCTTCGGGGAGACCCAGTACTTC CASSSFGETQYF
- TRBJ2-3 TRBV5-1 many TGCGCCAGCAGCTTGGGCCGGGGGCCCGTTACTTACACAGATACGCAGTATTTT CASSLGRGPVTYTDTQYF
- TRBJ2-5 TRBV5-1 many TGCGCCAGCAGCCAGCTGTCGAGTCAAGAGACCCAGTACTTC CASSQLSSQETQYF
- TRBJ1-3 TRBV19 few TGTGCCAGTAGTATCACGGTCTCTGGAAACACCATATATTTT CASSITVSGNTIYF
TRBD1 TRBJ2-6 TRBV5-1 many TGCGCCAGCAGTTTGGGGACAGGGGGGTCTCTCTCTGGGGCCAACGTCCTGACTTTC CASSLGTGGSLSGANVLTF
- TRBJ2-7 TRBV30 - TGTGCCTCTCCAGCGGGCAGGCAGGGCTACGAGCAGTACTTC CASPAGRQGYEQYF
- TRBJ1-2 TRBV4-3 many TGCGCCAGCAGCCAAGTAACGATTGGCAGGGACCTCTATGGCTACACCTTC CASSQVTIGRDLYGYTF
- TRBJ1-2 TRBV20-1 few TGCAGTGCTAGGAAAATACTGGCCTATGGCTACACCTTC CSARKILAYGYTF
- TRBJ2-7 TRBV7-2 many TGTGCCAGCAGCTACCACCCAGGGAGAGGATCCTACGAGCAGTACTTC CASSYHPGRGSYEQYF
- TRBJ1-2 TRBV4-2 many TGTGCCAGCAGCACCTGGGAGGGGCACACGAGCACCTTC CASSTWEGHTSTF
TRBD1 TRBJ1-5 TRBV5-4 many TGTGCCAGCAGCTCCCGGAGGACAGGGGCCTCCTTTAGCAATCAGCCCCAGCATTTT CASSSRRTGASFSNQPQHF
- TRBJ2-2 TRBV25-1 - TGTGCCAGCAGTGAAAATCCGGGGAGGATTGTTTACACCGGGGAGCTGTTTTTT CASSENPGRIVYTGELFF
- TRBJ2-5 TRBV7-2 many TGTGCCAGCAGCCGAGCCAGGGTCGCCAATAGGGAGACCCAGTACTTC CASSRARVANRETQYF
- TRBJ1-4 TRBV7-9 many TGTGCCAGCAGGTTGGGGGCAACTAATGAAAAACTGTTTTTT CASRLGATNEKLFF
- TRBJ1-6 TRBV7-9 few TGTGCCAGCAGCTTAGATGCGGCGGGTAATTCACCCCTCCACTTT CASSLDAAGNSPLHF
- TRBJ2-7 TRBV14 many TGTGCCAGCAGCCAAGTCAGCAAGGGCGAGCAGTACTTC CASSQVSKGEQYF
TRBD1 TRBJ2-7 TRBV5-1 many TGCGCCAGCAGCCCGCCGACGACAGGGGGCTACGAGCAGTACTTC CASSPPTTGGYEQYF
- TRBJ2-7 TRBV18 many TGTGCCAGCTCACCACCCGGGACACCCCTCTACGAGCAGTACTTC CASSPPGTPLYEQYF
TRBD1 TRBJ1-2 TRBV5-1 many TGCGCCAGCAGCAGTGACGGGACAGGGGACTATGGCTACACCTTC CASSSDGTGDYGYTF
TRBD2 TRBJ2-1 TRBV5-1 - TGCGCCAGCAGCTTGGCCACCGCGGGAGCAGGCTATGAGCAGTTCTTC CASSLATAGAGYEQFF
TRBD2 TRBJ2-1 TRBV7-2 many TGTGCCAGCAGCCCGACTAGCGGGAGGATGGATGAGCAGTTCTTC CASSPTSGRMDEQFF